Here is one TCR beta chain with its context. Its antigen remains unidentified. CDR1 and CDR2 from the germline V gene are SEHNR and FQNEAQ (reference sequence). This CDR3 has 12 residues. V gave up 3 bases and J gave up 10 bases; unmatched junction bases: 1. Healthy bone marrow donors formed the donor group. The data stem from a study of cytomegalovirus exposure and HLA in healthy donors. Background on the study: Inside one of the first data releases sat about 85 million unique TCRs taken from HLA-typed donors. Study-level results: An analysis was carried out later, and it reportedly showed fewer N-insertions in an Asian-associated ancestry cluster than the roughly 670-donor mean.

The primer mix had 60 Vbeta and 13 Jbeta primers. Data came from immunoSEQ multiplex PCR; TCRdb stores just in-frame clones and leaves some out. The table shows 70,000 to 100,000 clones, with around 70% occurring only once. The clonotype was recovered from a man aged 50-59 years in good health and CMV-seronegative. Sequencing was carried out using PBMCs. The chain has TRBV7-9 and TRBJ1-1, with TRBD1 identical over 11 bases. The CDR3 is CASSLDRGRAFF. In DNA, the CDR3 is TGTGCCAGCAGCTTGGACAGGGGGCGAGCTTTCTTT.